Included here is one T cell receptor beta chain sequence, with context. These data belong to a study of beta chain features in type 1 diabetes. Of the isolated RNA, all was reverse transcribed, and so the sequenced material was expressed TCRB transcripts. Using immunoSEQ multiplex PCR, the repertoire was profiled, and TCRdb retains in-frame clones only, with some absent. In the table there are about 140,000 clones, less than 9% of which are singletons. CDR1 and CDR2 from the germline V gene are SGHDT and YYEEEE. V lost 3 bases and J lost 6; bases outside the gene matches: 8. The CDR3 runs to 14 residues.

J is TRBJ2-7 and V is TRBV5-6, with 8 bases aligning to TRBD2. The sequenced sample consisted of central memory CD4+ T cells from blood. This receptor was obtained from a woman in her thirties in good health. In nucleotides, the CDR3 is TGTGCCAGCAGCTCCGGGACTAGTGCGTTCGAGCAGTACTTC. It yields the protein CASSSGTSAFEQYF.